This passage covers 14 T cell receptor beta chains from one sample sequenced in a study of OX40 agonist ivuxolimab in advanced cancers. Measured with immunoSEQ multiplex PCR; TCRdb has only the in-frame clones, and not every one. The sample carries roughly 71,000 clones, around 93% recorded once. The sequencing here drew on CD4+ or CD8+ T cells sorted from blood, taken in a trial of the OX40 agonist ivuxolimab. These TCRs come from an adult with an advanced solid tumor such as melanoma, head and neck, liver or kidney cancer.

The rearrangement joins TRBV7-9 to TRBJ2-3; D gene uncertain. CDR3 length equals 13 residues. The germline V and J ends were trimmed by 6 bases and 0 bases, with 7 bases remaining between them. Germline-derived CDR1 and CDR2 are SEHNR and FQNEAQ (reference sequence). The chain's CDR3 is CASSGPSTDTQYF. CDR3 nucleotides: TGTGCCAGCAGTGGTCCTAGCACAGATACGCAGTATTTT.

This clone was seen only once. The chain links TRBV20-1 to TRBJ2-7; D call uncertain. V gave up 5 bases and J gave up 2 bases, with 4 bases separating them. Germline V gives CDR1 DFQATT, CDR2 SNEGSKA (reference sequence). This CDR3 region has 10 residues. CDR3 residues: CSAWTYEQYF. The DNA of the CDR3 is TGCAGTGCTTGGACCTACGAGCAGTACTTC.

The genes are TRBV28 and TRBJ1-5, with TRBD1 identical over 7 bases. Per germline, CDR1 MDHEN and CDR2 SYDVKM. V was clipped by 6 bases and J by 5 bases; unmatched bases: 7. The CDR3 runs 14 residues. The CDR3 DNA reads TGTGCCAGCAGCCAAGACAGGGACCATCAGCCCCAGCATTTT. Protein: CASSQDRDHQPQHF.

The V call is TRBV7-9, the J call TRBJ2-1, with TRBD2 identical over 10 bases. CDR3 length: 16 residues. CDR1 is SEHNR, CDR2 FQNEAQ, per germline (reference sequence). With V trimmed by 1 base and J by 8 bases, 8 bases remained unmatched. The CDR3 nucleotides read TGTGCCAGCAGCTTAGAAGCGGGAGGGCCTGGGGATGAGCAGTTCTTC. Translating it yields CASSLEAGGPGDEQFF.

This chain connects TRBV10-3 to TRBJ2-1; 7 bases match TRBD2. The CDR3 loop spans 13 amino acids. Per the germline V gene, CDR1 is ENHRY and CDR2 is SYGVKD. The V and J ends lost 4 bases and 8 bases, in that order; junction bases with no gene match: 5. The CDR3 sequence is CAISGAGDHEQFF. The CDR3 DNA sequence: TGTGCCATCAGTGGGGCGGGAGACCATGAGCAGTTCTTC.

Details on this clone: At one end the junction does not follow the germline gene, possibly because of a read error. This chain's CDR3 is CASSLDGEEIQYF. In DNA, the CDR3 is TGTGCCAGCAGTTTAGATGGAGAAGAAATTCAGTACTTC. The chain combines TRBV11-2 with TRBJ2-4; D remains unclear. The CDR3 is made up of 13 amino acids. The germline CDR1 and CDR2 sequences are SGHAT and FQNNGV.

This clone was detected once. V gene TRBV29-1 combines with J gene TRBJ2-1; 9 nucleotides match TRBD2. The CDR3 totals 12 residues. Germline CDR1 reads SQVTM; CDR2 reads ANQGSEA. V shed 8 bases and J 6 bases; nucleotides not matched to a gene: 5. This CDR3 reads CSPGREGNEQFF. Here the CDR3 DNA reads TGCAGCCCTGGGCGGGAGGGCAATGAGCAGTTCTTC.

The J gene is TRBJ2-5, the V gene TRBV9; 7 bases align to TRBD2. This CDR3 contains 16 residues. The junction had 9 bases not matched to a gene; V was cut back by 1 base and J by 3 bases. The germline gives CDR1 SGDLS, CDR2 YYNGEE. CDR3 nucleotide sequence: TGTGCCAGCAGCGTACTTGGCCAGGGAGGGGAAGAGACCCAGTACTTC. Translation: CASSVLGQGGEETQYF.

V is TRBV27 and J is TRBJ2-7; 8 nucleotides match TRBD2. Germline V gives CDR1 MNHEY, CDR2 SMNVEV (reference sequence). The CDR3 length is 16 residues. After removal of 1 base from V and 1 base from J, the junction contained 6 bases not matched to a gene. CDR3 protein: CASSLLPGLVSYEQYF. CDR3 bases: TGTGCCAGCAGTTTATTACCGGGACTAGTGTCCTACGAGCAGTACTTC.

The rearrangement links TRBV27 to TRBJ2-1; 12 nucleotides align to TRBD2. CDR1 and CDR2 (germline): MNHEY, SMNVEV (reference sequence). The junction had 9 bases not matched to a gene; V was cut back by 9 bases and J by 9 bases. This CDR3 is 14 amino acids long. This chain's CDR3 is CASSLAGGPGEQFF. CDR3 sequence (DNA): TGTGCCAGTAGTCTAGCGGGAGGGCCCGGTGAGCAGTTCTTC.

V and J are TRBV7-9 and TRBJ2-7; D may match TRBD1 or TRBD2 (5 bases each). The ends were cut back, 1 base at V and 0 bases at J, with 16 bases in the middle. The CDR3 is 17 amino acids. The germline V gene encodes CDR1 SEHNR and CDR2 FQNEAQ (reference sequence). The CDR3 reads CASSLVGEGTLSYEQYF. CDR3 coding DNA: TGTGCCAGCAGCTTAGTAGGAGAGGGGACCCTCTCCTACGAGCAGTACTTC.

The genes are TRBV28 and TRBJ2-3; D is uncertain. V lost 4 bases and J 7 bases, leaving 6 bases between the germline ends. Germline loops: CDR1 MDHEN, CDR2 SYDVKM. The CDR3 length is 11 residues. The CDR3 DNA reads TGTGCCAGCAGTTATCGCAATACGCAGTATTTT. Amino acid sequence: CASSYRNTQYF. Full variable domain (outside the CDR3, taken from reference TRBV28 and TRBJ2-3): DVKVTQSSRYLVKRTGEKVFLECVQDMDHENMFWYRQDPGLGLRLIYFSYDVKMKEKGDIPEGYSVSREKKERFSLILESASTNQTSMYLCASSYRNTQYFGPGTRLTVL.

This clone has only one observation. The rearrangement uses TRBV18 and TRBJ2-7; unclear D gene. Germline CDR1 reads KGHSH; CDR2 reads LQKENI. The CDR3 runs 11 residues. Trimming removed 3 bases from V and 3 bases from J, with 3 bases in between. The CDR3 region is CASSPLYEQYF. The CDR3 DNA follows: TGTGCCAGCTCACCTCTCTACGAGCAGTACTTC.

The rearrangement joins TRBV19 to TRBJ1-1, with 9 bases that match TRBD1. The CDR3 is made up of 17 amino acids. J lost 6 bases, V lost 0 bases, and 11 bases had no gene match. Germline assignment: CDR1 LNHDA and CDR2 SQIVND (reference sequence). This chain's CDR3 is CASSIDGTGTLISEAFF. The CDR3 coding sequence is TGTGCCAGTAGTATAGATGGGACAGGGACGTTGATCTCTGAAGCTTTCTTT.